The entry that follows covers one T cell receptor (beta chain) sequence. A much larger clone sits a single nucleotide away, making a read error possible. The lymph nodes were axillary draining lymph nodes from breast cancer patients. Germline CDR1 reads SGHAT; CDR2 reads FQNNGV. The CDR3 spans 15 residues. This entry comes from a study of breast tumors, draining lymph nodes, adjacent tissues. TCRdb analysed the multiplex PCR reads with MiXCR anew, one entry per CDR3 protein. The table has about 300,000 distinct CDR3 sequences, about 30% seen once. The rearrangement links TRBV11-2 to TRBJ1-2; 7 bases are shared with TRBD1. This sequence was found in a female donor with breast cancer. Some clones in this sample may be carry-over from other donors' samples. The sequenced sample was axillary lymph node tissue. In DNA, the CDR3 is TGTGCCAACAGCCTAATCCCGGGACAGCTCTATGGCTACACCTTC. Translating gives CANSLIPGQLYGYTF.